Listed below are T cell receptor beta chains from one sample, sequenced in a study of PD-1 blockade in classical Hodgkin lymphoma. Measured with immunoSEQ multiplex PCR; TCRdb has only the in-frame clones, and not every one. This sample yields 35,000 to 50,000 clones, of which approximately 83% are seen a single time; around 22% belongs to the top ten. The source was peripheral blood mononuclear cells (PBMCs), collected at baseline. These receptors were taken from a human donor with classical Hodgkin lymphoma. Both conserved end residues are part of each CDR3. Each record gives: D gene, J gene, clone size, CDR3 length, V gene, CDR3 DNA, CDR3 protein. The D gene is left open where the match is weak. A row's size may be missing; if present it is once, few, many or a size class.

>TRBD1|TRBJ2-3|NA|16|TRBV14
TGTGCCAGCAGCCAGTCCCCGGGACAGGGTCCCGATACGCAGTATTTT
CASSQSPGQGPDTQYF
>TRBD1|TRBJ1-1|once|15|TRBV29-1
TGCAGCGTTGGGGGGGGACAGGGCCGATCGGGTGAAGCTTTCTTT
CSVGGGQGRSGEAFF
>NA|TRBJ1-1|few|14|TRBV5-4
TGTGCCAGCAGCACCTCGGGAGGGAACACTGAAGCTTTCTTT
CASSTSGGNTEAFF
>TRBD1|TRBJ2-7|once|16|TRBV19
TGTGCCAGTAGTATCAGAAAGGGACAGGGGTTCCACGAGCAGTACTTC
CASSIRKGQGFHEQYF
>NA|TRBJ2-2|NA|13|TRBV2
TGTGCCAGCAGTGCGGGGGCGCAGGGGGAGCTGTTTTTT
CASSAGAQGELFF
>NA|TRBJ1-5|NA|18|TRBV30
TGTGCCTGGAGTCCTCTTCCGGCGGCTTTTAATAGCAATCAGCCCCAGCATTTT
CAWSPLPAAFNSNQPQHF
>NA|TRBJ2-7|NA|13|TRBV5-8
TGTGCCAGCAGCTTGGGACCCGAATACGAGCAGTACTTC
CASSLGPEYEQYF
>TRBD1|TRBJ1-2|NA|13|TRBV19
TGTGCCAGTAGTTACGACAGGGTCTATGGCTACACCTTC
CASSYDRVYGYTF
>NA|TRBJ1-5|few|12|TRBV6-1
TGTGCCACCACCCGGGGCAATCAGCCCCAGCATTTT
CATTRGNQPQHF
>TRBD1|TRBJ2-5|NA|14|TRBV19
TGTGCCAGTAGGATGACAGGGGGCCAAGAGACCCAGTACTTC
CASRMTGGQETQYF
>TRBD1|TRBJ2-1|few|17|TRBV30
TGTGCCTGGAGGGGGGACAGGGGTAGCCGGTTTCGGTATGAGCAGTTCTTC
CAWRGDRGSRFRYEQFF
>NA|TRBJ1-1|NA|14|TRBV6-5
TGTGCCAGCAGGATAGGTATCGGCCCGTCTAAAGCTTTCTTT
CASRIGIGPSKAFF
>TRBD1|TRBJ2-2|NA|16|TRBV27
TGTGCCAGCAGTTTATCACCAGGGGGCGGCGCCGGGGAGCTGTTTTTT
CASSLSPGGGAGELFF
>TRBD1|TRBJ2-7|NA|15|TRBV19
TGTGCCAGCAGGACAGGACAGGGTTCTTCCTACGAGCAGTACTTC
CASRTGQGSSYEQYF
>NA|TRBJ1-1|NA|15|TRBV5-3
TGTGCCAGCAGCTTGGCAGGGTTGGAGGGCACTGAAGCTTTCTTT
CASSLAGLEGTEAFF
>NA|TRBJ2-7|NA|13|TRBV5-1
TGCGCCAGCAGCTTGGACGGGGCGGGCGAGCAGTACTTC
CASSLDGAGEQYF
>TRBD1|TRBJ2-7|NA|14|TRBV19
TGTGCCAGTAGTATCCGGGACAGGTACTACGAGCAGTACTTC
CASSIRDRYYEQYF
>TRBD2|TRBJ2-2|NA|16|TRBV9
TGTGCCAGCAGCGTAGGAGCGGGGGTGGGAACCGGGGAGCTGTTTTTT
CASSVGAGVGTGELFF
>TRBD2|TRBJ2-1|once|16|TRBV7-2
TGTGCCAGCAGCCGCTCCTCCAGCGGGAGTGTATATGAGCAGTTCTTC
CASSRSSSGSVYEQFF
>NA|TRBJ1-5|NA|17|TRBV27
TGTGCCAGCAGAGCTCAGGGTGGGGAGAGGAGCAATCAGCCCCAGCATTTT
CASRAQGGERSNQPQHF